This T cell receptor beta chain was sequenced in a study of regulatory T cells in long-lasting Graves disease. The time point here: persistent/refractory GD, antithyroid drugs over 5 years with positive TRAb. TCR sequences were obtained from RNA taken from PBMCs. CDR1 is LNHDA and CDR2 is SQIVND in the germline V gene (reference sequence). Trimming took 0 bases from V and 2 from J; bases not matched to a gene: 8. The CDR3 is made up of 17 amino acids. Building of the TCR beta libraries involved iRepertoire HTBI primers and Arm-PCR of CDR3 regions. Each CDR3 protein is one row after TCRdb ran MiXCR on the multiplex PCR reads. The sample includes 420,000 or so distinct CDR3 sequences, 23% of them seen just once. There are a few counts of this clonotype.

The V call is TRBV19, the J call TRBJ2-7; 9 bases align to TRBD2. The sequencing here drew on peripheral blood mononuclear cells (PBMCs), taken when the disease was refractory, from a patient treated with antithyroid drugs. The clonotype comes from a female donor with Graves disease. CDR3 nucleotides: TGTGCCAGTAGTATAGATCTCCCTAGCGGGATTCCCTACGAGCAGTACTTC. Translating gives CASSIDLPSGIPYEQYF.